This TCR beta chain stems from a study of CD8+CD57+ T cells in acquired aplastic anemia. Overall study context: When averaged, DNA from sorted CD4+ and CD8+ cells came to around 3.1 ug.

Genomic DNA was employed as the template in profiling TCR beta VDJ and CDR3. One entry per CDR3 protein results from TCRdb running MiXCR on the reads. The table has about 180,000 distinct CDR3 sequences, roughly 50% seen once; the top ten hold about 1.8%. Patients who underwent sequencing had shown CD8+CD57+ cell expansion by flow cytometry. Between the trimmed V and J ends, which lost 2 bases and 7 bases, there was a span of 11 bases. The CDR3 runs 13 residues. Germline CDR1 reads MNHNY; CDR2 reads SVGAGI (reference sequence). This clonotype was observed at least ten times. The material sequenced was sorted CD4+, CD8+, or CD8+CD57+ T cells (not recorded which) from PBMCs. The gene calls are TRBV6-6 and TRBJ1-1, with D possibly matching TRBD1 (6 bases). The TCR comes from a human donor with aplastic anemia. The chain's CDR3 is CASSYPDRSEAFF. CDR3 nucleotide sequence: TGTGCCAGCAGTTACCCCGACAGGAGTGAAGCTTTCTTT.